The clone carrying this T cell receptor beta chain was picked up one time. The length of the CDR3 is 13 residues. Germline assignment: CDR1 KGHSH and CDR2 LQKENI. Trimming took 0 bases from V and 6 from J, leaving 7 bases between them. The data were produced by immunoSEQ multiplex PCR, yet TCRdb's version contains in-frame clones alone and is incomplete. This sample has about 300,000 clones, with about 87% found just once. This sample was taken from a study of blood T cell repertoires in COVID-19. At the level of the study: The cDNA or gDNA used as material had been derived from T cells, B-cell-depleted T cells, or PBMCs.

The receptor was isolated from a woman aged 30 to 39 who had recovered from COVID-19. The chain couples TRBV18 to TRBJ2-3; D gene uncertain. The specimen sequenced was peripheral blood. In DNA, the CDR3 is TGTGCCAGCTCACCACCAGCCTTGGATACGCAGTATTTT. This sequence encodes CASSPPALDTQYF.